In this sample, the clone carrying this T cell receptor beta chain turned up many times. Antigen: not known. TCRdb ran MiXCR on the 5' RACE reads and lists one entry per CDR3 protein. Counted here are over 200,000 distinct CDR3 sequences, approximately 7.1% occurring once; the ten biggest clones make up roughly 15%. The V gene's germline CDR1 is DFQATT and CDR2 SNEGSKA (reference sequence). The CDR3 runs 11 residues. V was pared by 6 bases and J by 7 bases, with 12 bases between. This entry comes from a study of identical twins. Study-level findings and limits: Fewer insertions marked abundant cord blood beta clonotypes; young adult naive trended weakly, memory not at all.

The sample also formed part of further work on T cells expressing NK-cell markers. This second report adds: Sorted CD3+CD56+NKG2C+, CD3+CD56+NKG2C- and CD3+CD56-NKG2C+ T-cell subsets were beta-chain profiled.

The clonotype originates from a young woman in good health. The sample was CD8+ T cells sorted from blood. The rearrangement uses TRBV20-1 and TRBJ1-2; D may be TRBD1 (6 bases). The CDR3: CSATGLGGYTF. DNA of the CDR3: TGCAGTGCCACAGGGCTGGGTGGCTACACCTTC.